These 5 T cell receptor beta chains share one sample of origin, sequenced in a study of identical twins. A single record per CDR3 protein comes from TCRdb applying MiXCR to the 5' RACE reads. The sample lists 300,000 or so distinct CDR3 sequences, more than 8% occurring once. These data were likewise used in another study, on yellow fever vaccine responses in identical twins.

What was sequenced was CD8+ T cells sorted from blood. The origin of the receptors is a woman under 30 in good health.

This clonotype was seen ten or more times. The rearrangement links TRBV6-1 to TRBJ2-1, with 12 bases fitting TRBD2. The trim removed 6 bases at V and 8 bases at J, leaving 8 bases unmatched. This CDR3 comprises 15 residues. Per the germline V gene, CDR1 is MNHNS and CDR2 is SASEGT. Here the CDR3 DNA reads TGTGCCAGCAGCCTGACTAGCGGGAGTATGTATGAGCAGTTCTTC. This encodes CASSLTSGSMYEQFF.

Only a few counts were recorded for this clonotype. The rearrangement links TRBV29-1 to TRBJ2-7, with TRBD1 matching 8 bases. The CDR3 extends over 13 amino acids. CDR1 is SQVTM, CDR2 ANQGSEA, per germline. Trimming cost V 7 bases and J 3 bases; bases outside gene matches: 8. The CDR3 coding sequence is TGCAGCGGTGGGACAGGTGAGGGCTACGAGCAGTACTTC. This sequence encodes CSGGTGEGYEQYF.

V gene TRBV20-1 combines with J gene TRBJ1-6; TRBD1 matches at 8 bases. There are 15 residues in the CDR3. The germline V gene has CDR1 DFQATT and CDR2 SNEGSKA (reference sequence). Trimming took 3 bases from V and 7 from J; bases not matched to a gene: 8. In nucleotides, the CDR3 is TGCAGTGCTAGCCACGGGACAGGCGCGAATTCACCCCTCCACTTT. Protein sequence: CSASHGTGANSPLHF.

This clonotype was detected ten times or more. This chain connects TRBV7-9 to TRBJ1-1, with TRBD1 matching 7 bases. The CDR3 has 13 residues. V gave up 5 bases and J gave up 8 bases; unmatched junction bases: 8. Germline assignment: CDR1 SEHNR and CDR2 FQNEAQ (reference sequence). In DNA form, the CDR3 reads TGTGCCAGCAGCAGCCGGGACAGTTACGAAGCTTTCTTT. Its translation is CASSSRDSYEAFF.

V is TRBV25-1 and J is TRBJ1-3; D is unclear. CDR1 is MGHDK and CDR2 is SYGVNS in the germline V gene. Trimming removed 4 bases from V and 9 bases from J, with 7 bases in between. The length of the CDR3 is 11 residues. DNA of the CDR3: TGTGCCAGCAGTGGGTCCCTCACCATATATTTT. Protein: CASSGSLTIYF.